Listed here are 24 T cell receptor beta chains from one sample, sequenced in a study of human T cells and chemical hapten exposure. The starting material, unfractionated whole blood, was used for total RNA extraction. TCRdb independently ran MiXCR on the 5' RACE reads; one entry per CDR3 protein. The sample includes over 95,000 distinct CDR3 sequences, approximately 20% of them seen just once. Receptors originate from a human donor in good health.

This rearrangement joins TRBV7-6 to TRBJ1-1; perhaps TRBD1 as D (6 bases). This CDR3 has 19 residues. Germline CDR1 and CDR2: SGHVS and FNYEAQ. The V end lost 0 bases, the J end lost 0 bases, and 20 bases lay between the germline ends. CDR3 nucleotides: TGTGCCAGCAGCTTAGCGCCGGACAGTTTCACGGTGTTGAACACTGAAGCTTTCTTT. It specifies CASSLAPDSFTVLNTEAFF.

The chain recombines TRBV30 with TRBJ1-1; D gene ambiguous. The CDR3 has 15 residues. Germline loops: CDR1 GTSNPN, CDR2 SVGIG (reference sequence). Trimming removed 2 bases at V and 2 bases at J, with 15 bases between. CDR3 nucleotide sequence: TGTGCCTGGAGTCAACGTCGGCCCCTTAACACTGAAGCTTTCTTT. This sequence encodes CAWSQRRPLNTEAFF.

CDR3 DNA: TGTGCCAGCAGTTCCTCGATTCCGGACAGGGGGCTCAACAACAATGAGCAGTTCTTC. Translation gives CASSSSIPDRGLNNNEQFF. This sequence joins TRBV28 and TRBJ2-1, with 11 bases lining up with TRBD1. Germline V lookup: CDR1 MDHEN, CDR2 SYDVKM. The CDR3 totals 19 residues. V gave up 4 bases and J gave up 5 bases; unmatched junction bases: 16.

This chain connects TRBV20-1 to TRBJ2-7; 11 bases line up with TRBD2. Germline loops: CDR1 DFQATT, CDR2 SNEGSKA (reference sequence). This CDR3 comprises 16 residues. V lost 4 bases, J lost 4 bases, and 12 bases stayed unmatched. The CDR3 region has the DNA TGCAGTGCTAACCAAGCACTAGCGGGAGTACTGTACGAGCAGTACTTC. It codes for CSANQALAGVLYEQYF.

There are a few counts of this clonotype. The chain joins TRBV20-1 to TRBJ2-7; 12 bases agree with TRBD2. In germline, CDR1 is DFQATT, CDR2 SNEGSKA (reference sequence). The CDR3 has 15 amino acids. V was clipped by 0 bases and J by 7 bases; unmatched bases: 7. The CDR3, as DNA: TGCAGTGCTAGAGACTGGACTAGCGGGATGGAGGAGCAGTACTTC. As protein: CSARDWTSGMEEQYF.

The table lists this clonotype with a few counts. The V call is TRBV27, the J call TRBJ2-7; TRBD1 agrees at 8 bases. V was pared by 1 base and J by 4 bases, with 6 bases of the junction left unmatched. Germline lookup yields CDR1 MNHEY and CDR2 SMNVEV (reference sequence). The CDR3 totals 15 residues. In nucleotides, the CDR3 is TGTGCCAGCAGTTTATTCGCAGGGGGCCGGTACGAGCAGTACTTC. It encodes CASSLFAGGRYEQYF.

This chain joins TRBV29-1 and TRBJ2-7; the match to TRBD1 covers 7 bases. The germline gives CDR1 SQVTM, CDR2 ANQGSEA. This CDR3 has 10 amino acids. J gave up 5 bases and V 6 bases, and 1 base lay outside the gene matches. The CDR3 is CSVGGHEQYF. The CDR3 nucleotides are TGCAGCGTAGGGGGCCACGAGCAGTACTTC.

The chain combines TRBV28 with TRBJ2-4; 8 bases line up with TRBD1. Germline CDR1 is MDHEN and CDR2 is SYDVKM. CDR3 size: 14 residues. The J segment lost 5 bases and the V segment lost 3 bases, leaving 3 bases of the junction unmatched. The DNA of the CDR3 is TGTGCCAGCAGTTTCCAGGGGGCCGAAAACATTCAGTACTTC. This sequence encodes CASSFQGAENIQYF.

This chain links TRBV7-2 with TRBJ2-5, with D possibly called TRBD1 or TRBD2 (6 bases each). Germline V gene lookup returns CDR1 SGHTA and CDR2 FQGNSA. The CDR3 totals 16 residues. Trimming cost V 5 bases and J 1 base, with 17 bases left between them. The CDR3 nucleotides read TGTGCCAGCAGCAACGGGGGCTTTGGAGGCCAAGAGACCCAGTACTTC. It encodes CASSNGGFGGQETQYF.

This clonotype was recorded a few times. The chain combines TRBV29-1 with TRBJ1-3, with no clear D. The ends were cut back, 6 bases at V and 0 bases at J, with 6 bases in the middle. The CDR3 sequence is 12 residues long. The V gene's germline CDR1 is SQVTM and CDR2 ANQGSEA. CDR3 sequence reads: CSVVYSGNTIYF. The CDR3 region has the DNA TGCAGCGTAGTTTACTCTGGAAACACCATATATTTT.

This clonotype was counted many times. The V gene is TRBV7-9, the J gene TRBJ1-6; the D is unclear. This CDR3 has 12 amino acids. CDR1 is SEHNR and CDR2 is FQNEAQ in the germline V gene (reference sequence). V was cut by 5 bases and J by 9 bases, with 8 bases left in between. The CDR3 DNA reads TGTGCCAGCAGCCCGGACGGTTCACCCCTCCACTTT. Translating gives CASSPDGSPLHF.

A few counts support this clonotype. The chain is built from TRBV20-1 and TRBJ2-3; TRBD1 matches at 9 bases. CDR3 size: 21 residues. The V and J ends lost 1 base and 0 bases, in that order; junction bases with no gene match: 20. The germline V gene has CDR1 DFQATT and CDR2 SNEGSKA (reference sequence). The CDR3 DNA reads TGCAGTGCTAGAGCCCTTTTTGACAGGGGGATTAGCGGTACTAGCACAGATACGCAGTATTTT. It translates to CSARALFDRGISGTSTDTQYF.

The genes are TRBV30 and TRBJ2-7, with D tentatively TRBD2 (5 bases). Germline CDR1 and CDR2: GTSNPN and SVGIG (reference sequence). This CDR3 contains 18 residues. Between the trimmed V and J ends, which lost 1 base and 3 bases, there was a span of 25 bases. The CDR3 DNA sequence: TGTGCCTGGAGTGGCCTAGGGCCGGAGGACCTTCGGCGCTACGAGCAGTACTTC. Protein sequence: CAWSGLGPEDLRRYEQYF.

There are a few counts of this clonotype. This chain joins TRBV28 and TRBJ1-5, with 7 bases identical to TRBD1. With V trimmed by 5 bases and J by 0 bases, 22 bases remained unmatched. Germline V gene data show CDR1 as MDHEN and CDR2 as SYDVKM. The CDR3 loop spans 21 amino acids. The CDR3 DNA sequence: TGTGCCAGCAGTATCCTTGCCCAAGGGGGCGGTCATACCCATAGCAATCAGCCCCAGCATTTT. It yields the protein CASSILAQGGGHTHSNQPQHF.

This clonotype was found a few times. The V call is TRBV20-1, the J call TRBJ1-3, with 12 bases that match TRBD1. The CDR3 is 16 amino acids. In germline, CDR1 is DFQATT, CDR2 SNEGSKA (reference sequence). V was pared by 1 base and J by 4 bases, with 5 bases of the junction left unmatched. This CDR3 is CSARGWDRGRGNTIYF. CDR3 DNA: TGCAGTGCTAGAGGTTGGGACAGGGGGCGAGGAAACACCATATATTTT.

This clonotype has more than one count but fewer than ten. The V and J genes are TRBV11-2 and TRBJ2-1, with 10 bases identical to TRBD2. Germline assignment: CDR1 SGHAT and CDR2 FQNNGV. The CDR3 contains 16 residues. V shed 3 bases and J 9 bases; nucleotides not matched to a gene: 11. CDR3 DNA sequence: TGTGCCAGCAGCTTTCTGGACCTAGCGGGAGTTGGTGAGCAGTTCTTC. Protein: CASSFLDLAGVGEQFF.

The gene calls are TRBV12-3 or TRBV12-4 and TRBJ1-1; D uncertain. The V gene lost 6 bases and the J gene lost 2 bases, with 10 bases spanning the gap. CDR3 length equals 13 residues. This CDR3 is CASSPQRNTEAFF. In DNA form, the CDR3 reads TGTGCCAGCAGCCCTCAGAGAAACACTGAAGCTTTCTTT.

This clonotype came up a few times. The rearrangement links TRBV18 to TRBJ2-5; 8 bases are shared with TRBD1. The CDR3 extends over 17 amino acids. CDR1 and CDR2 from the germline V gene are KGHSH and LQKENI. V shed 4 bases, J shed 0 bases, and the junction held 10 bases outside the gene matches. The CDR3 protein is CASSLYPGTGYQETQYF. The DNA for the CDR3 is TGTGCCAGCTCACTGTACCCCGGGACAGGTTACCAAGAGACCCAGTACTTC.

The V gene is TRBV3-1, the J gene TRBJ1-3, with D maybe TRBD1 (5 bases). Deletions cut 4 bases from V and 0 bases from J, with 13 bases between. CDR1 LGHDT and CDR2 YNNKEL come from the germline V gene (reference sequence). This CDR3 region has 16 residues. The CDR3 is CASSLLGGSSGNTIYF. In DNA, the CDR3 is TGTGCCAGCAGCCTCCTGGGGGGGAGCTCTGGAAACACCATATATTTT.

This clonotype was seen ten or more times. This sequence joins TRBV10-3 and TRBJ2-7; the D gene is possibly TRBD1 (6 bases). Trimming shortened V by 4 bases and J by 0 bases, and 16 bases separated the two germline ends. CDR3 length: 16 amino acids. CDR1 and CDR2 from the germline V gene are ENHRY and SYGVKD. CDR3 DNA sequence: TGTGCCATCAGTGGGGGACACCTTAGGAGCTCCTACGAGCAGTACTTC. Residues: CAISGGHLRSSYEQYF.

The table lists this clonotype with many counts. The chain carries TRBV25-1 and TRBJ2-7; D unresolved. Trimming took 4 bases from V and 3 from J, leaving 4 bases between them. From germline, CDR1 is MGHDK and CDR2 SYGVNS. The CDR3 extends over 11 amino acids. In DNA form, the CDR3 reads TGTGCCAGCAGTGCCCTCTACGAGCAGTACTTC. Translated, it gives CASSALYEQYF.

Written as DNA, the CDR3 is TGTGCCAGCAGCTTACCCGCCAGGTTCCAAGGCTATGGCTACACCTTC. Its translation is CASSLPARFQGYGYTF. The chain combines TRBV7-9 with TRBJ1-2; unclear D gene. V lost 2 bases, J lost 4 bases, and 17 bases lay in between. Germline V gives CDR1 SEHNR, CDR2 FQNEAQ (reference sequence). The CDR3 loop spans 16 amino acids.

About this clonotype itself: This could be a read error, since a much larger clone is one nucleotide away. The chain carries TRBV29-1 and TRBJ1-2; D possibly corresponds to TRBD1 (5 bases). The CDR3 has 13 amino acids. Germline CDR1 reads SQVTM; CDR2 reads ANQGSEA. The CDR3, as DNA: TGCAGCGTTGTCAGGGAATCTAACTTTGGCTACACCTTC. Encoded protein: CSVVRESNFGYTF.

The rearrangement links TRBV27 to TRBJ1-3; D is ambiguous. V shed 3 bases and J shed 0 bases, with 9 bases lying between them. The germline gives CDR1 MNHEY, CDR2 SMNVEV (reference sequence). The CDR3 runs to 15 residues. The DNA for the CDR3 is TGTGCCAGCAGTTTCTCCTTCCGCTCTGGAAACACCATATATTTT. Encoded protein: CASSFSFRSGNTIYF.